This is a list of T cell receptor beta chains from one sample in a study of blood T cell repertoires in COVID-19. Assay used: immunoSEQ multiplex PCR; TCRdb lists only in-frame clones, some missing. This sample has 200,000 to 250,000 clones, with 90% to 95% found just once. The specimen was peripheral blood. The receptors come from a man in his sixties with COVID-19, enrolled during active disease. The CDR3 runs from the conserved cysteine through the conserved F or W. A D gene is named only where the DNA matches it firmly. Where a row states a size, it is once, few, many or the class of an expanded clone; other rows omit it.

D gene: -
clone size: -
V gene: TRBV12-3/TRBV12-4
J gene: TRBJ1-6
CDR3 protein: CASRKDSNSPLHF
CDR3 DNA: TGTGCCAGCAGAAAAGACAGCAATTCACCCCTCCACTTT

D gene: -
clone size: -
V gene: TRBV5-4
J gene: TRBJ1-2
CDR3 protein: CASSLDKDYGYTF
CDR3 DNA: TGTGCCAGCAGCTTAGACAAAGACTATGGCTACACCTTC

D gene: -
clone size: -
V gene: TRBV19
J gene: TRBJ1-1
CDR3 protein: CASSMRGVGTEAFF
CDR3 DNA: TGTGCCAGTAGTATGCGGGGTGTAGGCACTGAAGCTTTCTTT

D gene: -
clone size: -
V gene: TRBV7-2
J gene: TRBJ2-2
CDR3 protein: CASRGGGTSPGELFF
CDR3 DNA: TGTGCCAGCCGAGGTGGGGGGACTTCCCCCGGGGAGCTGTTTTTT

D gene: -
clone size: -
V gene: TRBV7-2
J gene: TRBJ2-7
CDR3 protein: CASSPRTVSYEQYF
CDR3 DNA: TGTGCCAGCAGCCCCCGGACAGTGAGCTACGAGCAGTACTTC

D gene: -
clone size: -
V gene: TRBV21-1
J gene: TRBJ2-7
CDR3 protein: CASSKEEREGQYEQYF
CDR3 DNA: TGTGCCAGCAGCAAAGAAGAGCGGGAGGGCCAATACGAGCAGTACTTC

D gene: TRBD2
clone size: -
V gene: TRBV7-2
J gene: TRBJ2-1
CDR3 protein: CASSRGTSGRRLGNEQFF
CDR3 DNA: TGTGCCAGCAGCCGCGGGACTAGCGGAAGGAGGTTGGGCAATGAGCAGTTCTTC

D gene: TRBD2
clone size: -
V gene: TRBV3-1/TRBV3-2
J gene: TRBJ2-4
CDR3 protein: CASSPGLAGGMRKNIQYF
CDR3 DNA: TGTGCCAGCAGCCCGGGACTAGCGGGCGGCATGCGCAAAAACATTCAGTACTTC

D gene: -
clone size: -
V gene: TRBV5-5
J gene: TRBJ1-5
CDR3 protein: CASSLDLRAQPQHF
CDR3 DNA: TGTGCCAGCAGCTTGGATCTCAGGGCTCAGCCCCAGCATTTT

D gene: -
clone size: few
V gene: TRBV29-1
J gene: TRBJ1-5
CDR3 protein: CSAGDSDQPQHF
CDR3 DNA: TGCAGCGCTGGTGACAGCGATCAGCCCCAGCATTTT

D gene: -
clone size: -
V gene: TRBV9
J gene: TRBJ1-1
CDR3 protein: CASSVAPERDTEAFF
CDR3 DNA: TGTGCCAGCAGCGTAGCTCCCGAGAGGGACACAGAAGCTTTCTTT

D gene: TRBD1
clone size: -
V gene: TRBV15
J gene: TRBJ2-1
CDR3 protein: CATSRDPTGLPRQFF
CDR3 DNA: TGTGCCACCAGCAGAGATCCGACAGGGCTTCCCCGCCAGTTCTTC

D gene: -
clone size: -
V gene: TRBV2
J gene: TRBJ2-1
CDR3 protein: CASSESSGFNEQFF
CDR3 DNA: TGTGCCAGCAGTGAGAGTTCGGGTTTCAATGAGCAGTTCTTC

D gene: -
clone size: -
V gene: TRBV25-1
J gene: TRBJ1-1
CDR3 protein: CASRINTEAFF
CDR3 DNA: TGTGCCAGCCGTATAAACACTGAAGCTTTCTTT

D gene: TRBD1
clone size: -
V gene: TRBV4-2
J gene: TRBJ2-2
CDR3 protein: CASSQEVLRGGQAGELFF
CDR3 DNA: TGTGCCAGCAGCCAAGAAGTTCTGAGAGGGGGCCAAGCCGGGGAGCTGTTTTTT

D gene: -
clone size: -
V gene: TRBV14
J gene: TRBJ1-2
CDR3 protein: CASSQVTGSGYTF
CDR3 DNA: TGTGCCAGCAGCCAAGTAACAGGGAGTGGCTACACCTTC

D gene: TRBD1
clone size: -
V gene: TRBV4-1
J gene: TRBJ1-1
CDR3 protein: CASSHETGLNTEAFF
CDR3 DNA: TGCGCCAGCAGCCATGAGACAGGGTTGAACACTGAAGCTTTCTTT